These T cell receptor beta chains were read from a single sample in a study of shared clonotypes between healthy human individuals. Profiled with immunoSEQ multiplex PCR; TCRdb holds only in-frame clones, not every one. The sample shows 2 million to 2.5 million clones, about 92% of them seen only once. The material sequenced was naive CD4+ T cells from PBMCs. The receptors were sampled from a man younger than 35 in good health. Some clones in this sample may be carry-over from other donors' samples. CDR3s include the opening cysteine and the closing phenylalanine or tryptophan. The order of the fields is V gene, J gene, D gene, clone size, CDR3 protein, CDR3 DNA. A D gene is named only where the DNA matches it firmly. For some rows the clone size is stated as once, few or many, or as a class when expanded; others skip it.

TRBV5-8	TRBJ1-1	NA	NA	CASSLLYTEAFF	TGTGCCAGCAGCCTCCTCTACACTGAAGCTTTCTTT
TRBV18	TRBJ2-7	NA	NA	CASSTSGSYEQYF	TGTGCCAGCTCAACATCAGGGTCCTACGAGCAGTACTTC
TRBV7-3	TRBJ2-1	NA	few	CASSSGTFNEQFF	TGTGCCAGCAGCTCCGGGACCTTCAATGAGCAGTTCTTC
TRBV5-1	TRBJ1-1	NA	NA	CASSTGGNTEAFF	TGCGCCAGCAGCACCGGGGGGAACACTGAAGCTTTCTTT
TRBV28	TRBJ1-5	TRBD1	once	CASSHQTGALNQPQHF	TGTGCCAGCAGTCATCAGACAGGGGCCCTCAATCAGCCCCAGCATTTT
TRBV19	TRBJ2-5	TRBD2	NA	CASSSASGSSRETQYF	TGTGCCAGTAGTTCCGCTAGCGGGAGTAGCCGGGAGACCCAGTACTTC
TRBV5-1	TRBJ1-3	TRBD1	NA	CASSGTRDRGNTIYF	TGCGCCAGCAGCGGGACCCGGGACAGAGGAAACACCATATATTTT
TRBV5-6	TRBJ2-7	NA	NA	CASSRPGSLDVQYF	TGTGCCAGCAGCCGTCCGGGCAGCTTAGACGTGCAGTACTTC
TRBV7-2	TRBJ2-2	TRBD1	NA	CASSADRADTGELFF	TGTGCCAGCAGCGCCGACAGGGCGGACACCGGGGAGCTGTTTTTT
TRBV27	TRBJ2-5	NA	NA	CASRGWGTETQYF	TGTGCCAGCCGTGGGTGGGGGACAGAGACCCAGTACTTC
TRBV5-6	TRBJ1-3	NA	NA	CASSFQGRMGNTIYF	TGTGCCAGCAGCTTTCAGGGGCGTATGGGAAACACCATATATTTT
TRBV5-1	TRBJ2-3	TRBD2	NA	CASSLHQREGTNTQYF	TGCGCCAGCAGCTTACACCAGCGGGAGGGTACAAATACGCAGTATTTT
TRBV19	TRBJ1-3	NA	NA	CASSRRPTSGNTIYF	TGTGCCAGTAGTCGTAGGCCCACCTCTGGAAACACCATATATTTT
TRBV5-4	TRBJ2-7	NA	NA	CASSRGEAGTSYEQYF	TGTGCCAGCAGCCGGGGTGAGGCAGGGACCTCCTACGAGCAGTACTTC
TRBV28	TRBJ2-1	TRBD2	NA	CASSLGLAGPNEQFF	TGTGCCAGCAGTTTGGGACTAGCGGGACCCAATGAGCAGTTCTTC
TRBV7-2	TRBJ2-3	NA	NA	CASSYAGTDTQYF	TGTGCCAGCAGCTATGCTGGCACAGATACGCAGTATTTT
TRBV7-9	TRBJ1-3	NA	NA	CASSLGNSGNTIYF	TGTGCCAGCAGCTTAGGCAACTCTGGAAACACCATATATTTT
TRBV6-1	TRBJ1-2	NA	NA	CASSEAVRLSYGYTF	TGTGCCAGCAGTGAAGCGGTCAGACTTTCCTATGGCTACACCTTC
TRBV7-8	TRBJ2-1	TRBD2	once	CASSLTLGLAGGHDEQFF	TGTGCCAGCAGCTTGACGTTGGGACTAGCGGGAGGGCACGATGAGCAGTTCTTC
TRBV7-3	TRBJ1-2	NA	NA	CASSLTGAGYTF	TGTGCCAGCAGCTTAACAGGGGCCGGCTACACCTTC
TRBV5-5	TRBJ1-1	NA	NA	CASSWTENTEAFF	TGTGCCAGCAGCTGGACAGAGAACACTGAAGCTTTCTTT
TRBV11-1	TRBJ1-2	NA	NA	CASTLTGGTGGYTF	TGTGCCAGCACCCTGACAGGAGGTACCGGTGGCTACACCTTC
TRBV7-6	TRBJ2-1	NA	NA	CASSRTPYNEQFF	TGTGCCAGCAGCCGGACCCCCTACAATGAGCAGTTCTTC
TRBV7-2	TRBJ2-7	TRBD2	NA	CASSIGTSGIYEQYF	TGTGCCAGCAGCATCGGGACTAGCGGGATCTACGAGCAGTACTTC
TRBV29-1	TRBJ1-2	NA	NA	CSVARTVSNYGYTF	TGCAGCGTTGCCCGGACAGTTTCTAACTATGGCTACACCTTC
TRBV28	TRBJ2-7	TRBD1	NA	CASSLLQGAREQYF	TGTGCCAGCAGTTTGTTACAGGGGGCGCGAGAGCAGTACTTC
TRBV19	TRBJ1-2	TRBD1	NA	CASRDRGRVYGYTF	TGTGCCAGTAGGGACAGGGGTCGGGTCTACGGCTACACCTTC
TRBV19	TRBJ1-5	NA	NA	CASSIVHFSQEKGWPQHF	TGTGCCAGTAGTATTGTCCACTTTTCGCAGGAGAAGGGCTGGCCCCAGCATTTT
TRBV7-2	TRBJ2-7	NA	NA	CASSFGRSYEQYF	TGTGCCAGCAGCTTCGGCAGGTCCTACGAGCAGTACTTC
TRBV28	TRBJ2-5	NA	NA	CASSLSATQYF	TGTGCCAGCAGTTTATCGGCGACCCAGTACTTC
TRBV2	TRBJ2-3	TRBD2	NA	CASSAGSGGSTDTQYF	TGTGCCAGCAGTGCGGGGAGCGGGGGGAGCACAGATACGCAGTATTTT
TRBV7-9	TRBJ1-1	NA	NA	CASSLGRQGRPEAFF	TGTGCCAGCAGCTTAGGCAGGCAGGGGCGGCCTGAAGCTTTCTTT
TRBV7-9	TRBJ1-3	NA	NA	CASSLFGFWDGSGNTIYF	TGTGCCAGCAGCTTATTCGGATTTTGGGACGGCTCTGGAAACACCATATATTTT
TRBV5-1	TRBJ1-5	NA	NA	CASSLRENQPQHF	TGCGCCAGCAGCTTACGGGAAAATCAGCCCCAGCATTTT
TRBV27	TRBJ2-7	TRBD1	NA	CASSLFSGWDRGSRPYEQYF	TGTGCCAGCAGTTTATTCTCCGGATGGGACAGGGGGTCCCGCCCCTACGAGCAGTACTTC
TRBV29-1	TRBJ1-2	NA	NA	CSVAASDGYTF	TGCAGCGTTGCGGCAAGTGATGGCTACACCTTC
TRBV6-5	TRBJ2-1	TRBD1	once	CASSYSSQGAYNEQFF	TGTGCCAGCAGTTACTCGTCTCAGGGGGCTTACAATGAGCAGTTCTTC
TRBV27	TRBJ2-7	NA	NA	CASSVGRTNEQYF	TGTGCCAGCTCGGTTGGCAGGACGAACGAGCAGTACTTC